Shown below are 16 T cell receptor beta chains from a single sample sequenced in a study of CD8 T cells in ankylosing spondylitis (dated by TCRdb to about 2017). Library method: 5' RACE. The instrument given in TCRdb is Illumina HiSeq 2500. Using fastp at Q25 and MiXCR, TCRdb reprocessed the public reads and kept productive beta chains. Each entry is one CDR3 protein sequence, shown with its most common DNA and genes. This sample gives approximately 200,000 distinct CDR3 sequences in total; 9.5% to 15% of them show up just once. 16% of the sample goes to the ten largest clones. The specimen was blood, either unsorted or a sorted T cell fraction (not recorded which). These receptors were collected from a male donor with ankylosing spondylitis or in good health (not recorded which).

This clonotype came up once. The junction departs from the called germline gene at one end, perhaps through a read error. The chain joins TRBV5-5 to TRBJ2-3, with TRBD1 matching 7 bases. Germline V CDR1 and CDR2: SGHKS, YYEKEE (reference sequence). The CDR3 runs 12 residues. For the CDR3, the DNA is TGTGCCATCAGCCCCGGGGTGGGACAGTCGTATTTT. This gives the protein CAISPGVGQSYF.

The genes are TRBV28 and TRBJ2-4; the D gene is possibly TRBD1 (5 bases). The V gene's germline CDR1 is MDHEN and CDR2 SYDVKM. The CDR3 has 15 residues. The V and J ends lost 3 bases and 0 bases respectively, with 9 bases between them. The CDR3 loop reads CASSFLQGAKNIQYF. In nucleotides, the CDR3 is TGTGCCAGCAGTTTCCTCCAGGGAGCCAAAAACATTCAGTACTTC.

In this sample, this clonotype turned up a few times. The V call is TRBV14, the J call TRBJ2-5, with TRBD2 identical over 10 bases. This CDR3 contains 23 residues. CDR1 is SGHDN, CDR2 FVKESK, per germline. J gave up 4 bases and V 5 bases, and 31 bases lay outside the gene matches. The CDR3 DNA follows: TGTGCCAGCAGCGAAATCCCCTCCCGACATGGGACTAGCGCCGGTTACGGGGGAGAGACCCAGTACTTC. Protein product: CASSEIPSRHGTSAGYGGETQYF.

This clonotype was seen a handful of times. This chain connects TRBV6-1 to TRBJ2-1; 7 bases map to TRBD1. Germline values: CDR1 MNHNS, CDR2 SASEGT. The CDR3 has 15 amino acids. The J segment lost 9 bases and the V segment lost 5 bases, leaving 13 bases of the junction unmatched. CDR3 loop: CASSLVAGGMGEQFF. The CDR3 coding sequence is TGTGCCAGCAGTCTCGTGGCAGGGGGTATGGGTGAGCAGTTCTTC.

This clonotype was counted once. The CDR3 carries no conserved terminal phenylalanine or tryptophan, so it likely arises from a read error. This chain uses TRBV4-1 with TRBJ2-3, with 10 bases aligning to TRBD2. Germline loops: CDR1 MGHRA, CDR2 YSYEKL. V dropped 1 base and J dropped 8; count of bases not matched to a gene: 3. CDR3 length: 14 residues. CDR3 nucleotide sequence: TGCGCCAGCAGCCAAGCACTAGCGGGGCCTACGCAGTATTTG. This sequence encodes CASSQALAGPTQYL.

The chain carries TRBV3-1 and TRBJ2-6; no definite D call. V lost 0 bases, J lost 2 bases, and 11 bases lay in between. CDR3 length: 17 residues. Germline V gives CDR1 LGHDT, CDR2 YNNKEL (reference sequence). CDR3 sequence (DNA): TGTGCCAGCAGCCAAGAAGAGACCCTCGCTGGGGCCAACGTCCTGACTTTC. This encodes CASSQEETLAGANVLTF. The full variable domain, with the rest looked up from reference TRBV3-1 and TRBJ2-6, is DTAVSQTPKYLVTQMGNDKSIKCEQNLGHDTMYWYKQDSKKFLKIMFSYNNKELIINETVPNRFSPKSPDKAHLNLHINSLELGDSAVYFCASSQEETLAGANVLTFGAGSRLTVL.

This clonotype was recorded a few times. The gene calls are TRBV6-5 and TRBJ2-1, with TRBD2 as a possible D gene (5 bases). This CDR3 has 15 amino acids. Germline CDR1 and CDR2: MNHEY and SVGAGI. Trimming left V 0 bases short and J 5 bases short, with 11 bases between. This chain's CDR3 is CASSYSIGLNNEQFF. CDR3 DNA: TGTGCCAGCAGTTACTCAATTGGACTCAACAATGAGCAGTTCTTC.

This clonotype was detected a few times. The genes are TRBV5-1 and TRBJ1-2, with no clear D. Germline CDR1 is SGHRS and CDR2 is YFSETQ. V lost 0 bases to trimming and J lost 2 bases, with 11 bases between them. This CDR3 has 15 amino acids. The CDR3 nucleotides are TGCGCCAGCAGCTTGGCCGTAAACGTCAACTATGGCTACACCTTC. Protein: CASSLAVNVNYGYTF.

The rearrangement uses TRBV5-1 and TRBJ2-7; D may be TRBD2 (6 bases). With 2 bases removed from V and 6 bases from J, the gap between germline ends came to 9 bases. Per the germline V gene, CDR1 is SGHRS and CDR2 is YFSETQ. The CDR3 runs to 12 residues. The CDR3 nucleotides are TGCGCCAGCAGCTTCGGGACTGGCGAGCAGTACTTC. Protein: CASSFGTGEQYF. The whole variable domain, filled in from reference TRBV5-1 and TRBJ2-7, reads KAGVTQTPRYLIKTRGQQVTLSCSPISGHRSVSWYQQTPGQGLQFLFEYFSETQRNKGNFPGRFSGRQFSNSRSEMNVSTLELGDSALYLCASSFGTGEQYFGPGTRLTVT.

This clonotype was counted at least ten times. The V gene is TRBV29-1, the J gene TRBJ2-3; no reliable D call. Trimming pared 0 bases from V and 4 bases from J, leaving 5 bases between. Germline-derived CDR1 and CDR2 are SQVTM and ANQGSEA. The length of the CDR3 is 12 residues. CDR3 nucleotide sequence: TGCAGCGTTGAAGATCTTGCAGATACGCAGTATTTT. Its translation: CSVEDLADTQYF.

The table lists this clonotype with a few counts. The CDR3 spells CASRGLAGVGDNEQFF. The CDR3 region has the DNA TGTGCCAGCAGGGGACTAGCGGGGGTGGGGGACAATGAGCAGTTCTTC. The rearrangement joins TRBV12-3 or TRBV12-4 to TRBJ2-1, with 14 positions matching TRBD2. CDR3 size: 16 residues. With V trimmed by 6 bases and J by 5 bases, 6 bases remained unmatched.

This clonotype has a count of ten or more. The chain carries TRBV12-3 or TRBV12-4 and TRBJ1-6, with D unclear. This CDR3 contains 12 residues. V lost 6 bases to trimming and J lost 6 bases, with 6 bases between them. The CDR3 loop is CASSPGNSPLHF. CDR3 nucleotides: TGTGCCAGCAGCCCCGGTAATTCACCCCTCCACTTT.

The chain links TRBV12-5 to TRBJ2-7; D is perhaps TRBD1 (6 bases). Between the trimmed V and J ends, which lost 7 bases and 0 bases, there was a span of 10 bases. Germline values: CDR1 LGHNT, CDR2 FRNRAP. The length of the CDR3 is 13 residues. CDR3 loop: CASEGDHSYEQYF. Written as DNA, the CDR3 is TGTGCTAGTGAGGGGGACCACTCCTACGAGCAGTACTTC. The complete variable domain, with remaining parts taken from reference TRBV12-5 and TRBJ2-7, reads DARVTQTPRHKVTEMGQEVTMRCQPILGHNTVFWYRQTMMQGLELLAYFRNRAPLDDSGMPKDRFSAEMPDATLATLKIQPSEPRDSAVYFCASEGDHSYEQYFGPGTRLTVT.

This clonotype was observed a handful of times. The V call is TRBV2, the J call TRBJ1-2; D is perhaps TRBD1 (5 bases). This CDR3 region has 15 residues. Trimming removed 3 bases at V and 4 bases at J, with 15 bases between. In germline, CDR1 is SNHLY, CDR2 FYNNEI. CDR3 sequence (DNA): TGTGCCAGCAGTGAGGAGGGGAGCCATTTCTATGGCTACACCTTC. Protein: CASSEEGSHFYGYTF.

This chain links TRBV2 with TRBJ2-1; 8 positions match TRBD1. The trim removed 1 base at V and 3 bases at J, leaving 2 bases unmatched. This CDR3 has 15 amino acids. Per germline, CDR1 SNHLY and CDR2 FYNNEI. CDR3 loop: CASSEGDRYYNEQFF. In DNA form, the CDR3 reads TGTGCCAGCAGTGAAGGGGACAGGTACTACAATGAGCAGTTCTTC. The full variable domain, in which reference TRBV2 and TRBJ2-1 provide the parts outside the CDR3, is EPEVTQTPSHQVTQMGQEVILRCVPISNHLYFYWYRQILGQKVEFLVSFYNNEISEKSEIFDDQFSVERPDGSNFTLKIRSTKLEDSAMYFCASSEGDRYYNEQFFGPGTRLTVL.

J is TRBJ1-1 and V is TRBV19; D is possibly TRBD1 (5 bases). V was trimmed by 6 bases and J by 1 base, leaving 15 bases between them. Germline CDR1 and CDR2: LNHDA and SQIVND (reference sequence). The CDR3 has 15 amino acids. DNA of the CDR3: TGTGCCAGTAGAGGGATACGGGGGAAGAACACTGAAGCTTTCTTT. Translated: CASRGIRGKNTEAFF.